This T cell receptor (beta chain) was profiled in a study of CD8 T cells in Susac syndrome. TCR beta sequencing was performed on blood CD8+ and CD4+ T cells. There are 15 residues in the CDR3. Germline CDR1 GTSNPN, CDR2 SVGIG (reference sequence). V shed 4 bases and J shed 3 bases, with 15 bases lying between them. With random hexamers, about 0.5 to 1 ug RNA was reverse transcribed. The immunoSEQ assay covered 54 Vbeta and 13 Jbeta segments for CDR3. TCRdb redid the calling of the immunoSEQ multiplex PCR reads with MiXCR, one entry per CDR3 protein. The sample holds about 140,000 distinct CDR3 sequences, approximately 93% seen once.

This clonotype was sampled from a human donor in good health. The chain is built from TRBV30 and TRBJ1-4, with D unclear. The sequencing sample was made of CD8+ T cells from PBMCs. The CDR3 loop reads CAWTSYSGANEKLFF. CDR3 sequence (DNA): TGTGCCTGGACCTCCTATTCGGGAGCTAATGAAAAACTGTTTTTT.